The clone carrying this T cell receptor (beta chain) appeared once. The sample is drawn from a study of blood T cell repertoires in COVID-19. Study-wide background: Whether acute or convalescent, the COVID-19 samples came from the United States, Italy and Spain. T cells, B-cell-depleted T cells, or PBMCs provided the cDNA or gDNA that served as material.

The Seattle patients joined while their infection was active and were tracked longitudinally afterward. Assay used: immunoSEQ multiplex PCR; TCRdb lists only in-frame clones, some missing. The sample contains 250,000 to 300,000 clones, 70% to 90% of which appear only once. Trimming took off 2 bases at V and 0 bases at J, with 22 bases between the two ends. The CDR3 length is 19 residues. Germline V lookup: CDR1 MDHEN, CDR2 SYDVKM. This sequence joins TRBV28 and TRBJ2-5; tentatively, D is TRBD1 (9 bases). The clonotype originates from a woman in her 30s with COVID-19, enrolled during active disease. Sequencing used peripheral blood. In DNA, the CDR3 is TGTGCCAGCAGTTTACCCGGGACAGGGATAGCGGGGTACCAAGAGACCCAGTACTTC. Translated, it gives CASSLPGTGIAGYQETQYF.